The entry that follows covers one T cell receptor beta chain sequence. Its antigen remains unknown. Naive CD8 cells lacked CD45RO, underwent positive selection for CCR7 and left out terminally differentiated effector memory CD45RA+ cells. These data come from a study of shared clonotypes between healthy human individuals. General study findings and limits: A small donor pool kept down the genetic and exposure-history diversity that was represented. Tissue TCR repertoires likely differ from these blood-only repertoires.

Assay: immunoSEQ multiplex PCR; the TCRdb copy retains only in-frame clones and omits some. The sample has 700,000 to 950,000 clones; 96% are singletons. The clonotype comes from a man aged 25-40 years in good health. Sequencing was carried out using naive CD8+ T cells sorted from blood.

The CDR3 loop reads CASSYTGSSYNEQFF. CDR3 DNA sequence: TGTGCCAGCAGCTACACAGGGAGCTCCTACAATGAGCAGTTCTTC. The chain couples TRBV7-9 to TRBJ2-1, with a tentative D call TRBD1 (6 bases). Germline CDR1 is SEHNR and CDR2 is FQNEAQ (reference sequence). This CDR3 has 15 amino acids. Trimming left V 4 bases short and J 0 bases short, with 10 bases between.